This T cell receptor beta chain appears in the sequencing data of a study of blood T cell repertoires in COVID-19. Study summary: Spain, Italy and the United States supplied samples that represented acute and convalescent COVID-19. The cDNA or gDNA used as material had been derived from T cells, B-cell-depleted T cells, or PBMCs.

Germline-derived CDR1 and CDR2 are SEHNR and FQNEAQ (reference sequence). The CDR3 consists of 14 residues. Deletions cut 2 bases from V and 0 bases from J, with 6 bases between. In the authors' methods: Reference gene primer amplification gave estimated nucleated cell counts. The assay was immunoSEQ multiplex PCR, and TCRdb's table has in-frame clones only and misses some. The DNA gave D and trimming, while V, J and clone size come from that table. The data contain approximately 200,000 clones, roughly four fifths of them singletons. Source material: peripheral blood. This TCR came from a woman in her 30s with acute or convalescent COVID-19. The gene calls are TRBV7-9 and TRBJ2-3, with a tentative D call TRBD2 (5 bases). The CDR3 loop reads CASSLTGSTDTQYF. CDR3 DNA sequence: TGTGCCAGCAGCTTAACGGGGAGCACAGATACGCAGTATTTT.